This TCR beta chain was captured by sequencing in a study of beta chain features in type 1 diabetes. Study overall: Sorted cells from all samples, numbering over 85,000,000, were examined.

Study-wide results and caveats: The cDNA sequencing approach could over-represent high-TCR-expressing cells.

In regard to this clone: The antigen remains undetermined.

Averaging roughly 110 mL, one heparinised blood draw was given by each donor. Expressed TCRB transcripts were sequenced, since all the RNA that had been isolated was reverse transcribed. Profiling relied on immunoSEQ multiplex PCR, and the TCRdb table lists in-frame clones only, not all of them. This table holds nearly 250,000 clones, over 65% found once. Trimming took 0 bases from V and 2 from J, leaving 6 bases between them. The CDR3 is 14 residues long. CDR1 SGHRS and CDR2 YFSETQ come from the germline V gene. The receptor was derived from a man in his thirties or forties in good health. The V call is TRBV5-1, the J call TRBJ2-1; perhaps TRBD1 as D (5 bases). The sequencing input was naive CD4+ T cells from blood. CDR3 DNA: TGCGCCAGCAGCTTGGGGACACCCTACAATGAGCAGTTCTTC. Its protein is CASSLGTPYNEQFF.